This TCR beta chain was profiled in a study of T-cell reconstitution after alpha-beta-depleted transplantation in children. General study findings and limits: Certain patients had high TCRbeta diversity at day 60, and it came from recipient T cells and thymic progenitors that survived. By about two months after transplant, alpha-beta T cells reportedly arose from several hundred graft clones that had expanded.

There are 17 residues in the CDR3. V trimming: 4 bases; J trimming: 4 bases; junction bases outside the gene matches: 10. This clonotype has a handful of counts. Its antigen remains unknown. The library targeted TCRbeta and was prepared with unique molecular identifiers. TCRdb ran MiXCR on the PCR reads and lists one entry per CDR3 protein. The repertoire consists of about 200,000 distinct CDR3 sequences, with 8.4% occurring once and the leading ten covering 35% to 45%. The rearrangement uses TRBV12-3 or TRBV12-4 and TRBJ2-5; 12 nucleotides align to TRBD2. This TCR was recovered from a male patient between 2 and 10 years old who had a stem cell transplant for acute myeloid leukemia, so the T cells may come from the graft donor. The sequences come from PBMCs, mostly from graft donor cells, collected 360 days after TCRalphabeta/CD19-depleted stem cell transplant. The CDR3 region is CASSWTSGDGGRETQYF. The CDR3 DNA follows: TGTGCCAGCAGTTGGACTAGCGGGGATGGGGGACGAGAGACCCAGTACTTC.